The rows below give T cell receptor beta chains drawn from one sample of a study of cytomegalovirus exposure and HLA in healthy donors. Produced via immunoSEQ multiplex PCR; TCRdb's table is partial and in-frame only. The table includes 140,000 or so clones, approximately 89% detected once. Sequencing used PBMCs. The receptors originated from a woman aged 18-29 years in good health and CMV-seropositive. CDR3s include the opening cysteine and the closing phenylalanine or tryptophan. The D gene is left open where the match is weak. Size tells how often a clone was seen (once, few, many) or the class of an expanded clone, and some rows leave it out.

cdr3_length: 15; j_call: TRBJ1-1; clone_size: .; d_call: .; v_call: TRBV2; cdr3_nt: TGTGCCAGCAGTAATCTGGGCAGGGGACCTACTGAAGCTTTCTTT; cdr3_aa: CASSNLGRGPTEAFF
cdr3_length: 17; j_call: TRBJ2-2; clone_size: .; d_call: TRBD2; v_call: TRBV14; cdr3_nt: TGTGCCAGCAGCCAAGAGGTGGCCCTTGGGAGGGCCGGGGAGCTGTTTTTT; cdr3_aa: CASSQEVALGRAGELFF
cdr3_length: 16; j_call: TRBJ1-3; clone_size: .; d_call: .; v_call: TRBV7-9; cdr3_nt: TGTGCCAGCAGCTCCCTGTTAGGGGGTACTGGAAACACCATATATTTT; cdr3_aa: CASSSLLGGTGNTIYF
cdr3_length: 15; j_call: TRBJ1-1; clone_size: .; d_call: TRBD1; v_call: TRBV6-6; cdr3_nt: TGTGCCAGCAGGAGGACAGGGCTTCCGAACACTGAAGCTTTCTTT; cdr3_aa: CASRRTGLPNTEAFF
cdr3_length: 14; j_call: TRBJ2-7; clone_size: .; d_call: TRBD2; v_call: TRBV6-6; cdr3_nt: TGTGCCAGCACTCCGGGACTAGCAAGGTACGAGCAGTACTTC; cdr3_aa: CASTPGLARYEQYF
cdr3_length: 16; j_call: TRBJ1-2; clone_size: .; d_call: .; v_call: TRBV14; cdr3_nt: TGTGCCAGCAGCCAAGTGGCCCAGGCACCCGTCGATGGCTACACCTTC; cdr3_aa: CASSQVAQAPVDGYTF
cdr3_length: 14; j_call: TRBJ1-1; clone_size: .; d_call: .; v_call: TRBV5-1; cdr3_nt: TGCGCCAGCAGCTTGGTGGTTACCAGTCCTGAAGCTTTCTTT; cdr3_aa: CASSLVVTSPEAFF
cdr3_length: 13; j_call: TRBJ2-7; clone_size: few; d_call: TRBD2; v_call: TRBV14; cdr3_nt: TGTGCCAGCAGCCAGGGAGCGGGGCTCGAGCAGTACTTC; cdr3_aa: CASSQGAGLEQYF
cdr3_length: 14; j_call: TRBJ2-2; clone_size: .; d_call: TRBD2; v_call: TRBV19; cdr3_nt: TGTGCCAGTAGTCTGGCGGGGGGGCTGAGGGAGCTGTTTTTT; cdr3_aa: CASSLAGGLRELFF
cdr3_length: 15; j_call: TRBJ2-7; clone_size: .; d_call: TRBD2; v_call: TRBV18; cdr3_nt: TGTGCCAGCTCACCGATAGCGGGGGGGCCGCACGAGCAGTACTTC; cdr3_aa: CASSPIAGGPHEQYF
cdr3_length: 11; j_call: TRBJ1-1; clone_size: .; d_call: .; v_call: TRBV10-3; cdr3_nt: TGTGCCACCCAGGGTGGCACTGAAGCTTTCTTT; cdr3_aa: CATQGGTEAFF
cdr3_length: 13; j_call: TRBJ2-7; clone_size: few; d_call: TRBD1; v_call: TRBV19; cdr3_nt: TGTGCCAGTAGTCCAGGGACAGGGACCGAGCAGTACTTC; cdr3_aa: CASSPGTGTEQYF
cdr3_length: 13; j_call: TRBJ2-7; clone_size: .; d_call: .; v_call: TRBV2; cdr3_nt: TGTGCCAGTCTGAGTGACAGCCGCCTCGAGCAGTACTTC; cdr3_aa: CASLSDSRLEQYF
cdr3_length: 13; j_call: TRBJ1-1; clone_size: .; d_call: .; v_call: TRBV11-2; cdr3_nt: TGTGCCAGCAGCTTACAGGGGCGGACTGAAGCTTTCTTT; cdr3_aa: CASSLQGRTEAFF
cdr3_length: 17; j_call: TRBJ2-5; clone_size: .; d_call: .; v_call: TRBV21-1; cdr3_nt: TGTGCCAGCAGCAAAGGAGTGGTCGGGACAGGGAGGCCGACCCAGTACTTC; cdr3_aa: CASSKGVVGTGRPTQYF
cdr3_length: 15; j_call: TRBJ1-4; clone_size: .; d_call: TRBD1; v_call: TRBV10-2; cdr3_nt: TGCGCCAGCAGTTTGGACAGGGGGCTTAATGAAAAACTGTTTTTT; cdr3_aa: CASSLDRGLNEKLFF
cdr3_length: 12; j_call: TRBJ2-7; clone_size: .; d_call: .; v_call: TRBV14; cdr3_nt: TGTGCCAGCAGCCAAGAGCCGACAGCCCAGTACTTC; cdr3_aa: CASSQEPTAQYF
cdr3_length: 15; j_call: TRBJ1-4; clone_size: .; d_call: .; v_call: TRBV18; cdr3_nt: TGTGCCAGCTCACCCGGACGGGGGGAATATGAAAAACTGTTTTTT; cdr3_aa: CASSPGRGEYEKLFF
cdr3_length: 13; j_call: TRBJ1-2; clone_size: .; d_call: TRBD1; v_call: TRBV29-1; cdr3_nt: TGCAGCGCCGGGACAGGGGGCGCAGGGGGCTACACCTTC; cdr3_aa: CSAGTGGAGGYTF
cdr3_length: 15; j_call: TRBJ2-3; clone_size: .; d_call: TRBD2; v_call: TRBV4-1; cdr3_nt: TGCGCCAGCAGCCAGGGGACTAGCGGGGGAGGTACGCAGTATTTT; cdr3_aa: CASSQGTSGGGTQYF
cdr3_length: 15; j_call: TRBJ1-1; clone_size: .; d_call: TRBD1; v_call: TRBV9; cdr3_nt: TGTGCCAGCAGCGCCCGGGACAGGCCGAACACTGAAGCTTTCTTT; cdr3_aa: CASSARDRPNTEAFF
cdr3_length: 16; j_call: TRBJ1-6; clone_size: .; d_call: TRBD1; v_call: TRBV7-6; cdr3_nt: TGTGCCAGCAGCAGGGGCCGGGGGACAGACAATTCACCCCTCCACTTT; cdr3_aa: CASSRGRGTDNSPLHF
cdr3_length: 13; j_call: TRBJ1-4; clone_size: .; d_call: .; v_call: TRBV9; cdr3_nt: TGTGCCAGCAGCGGGGGCCCAGATGAAAAACTGTTTTTT; cdr3_aa: CASSGGPDEKLFF
cdr3_length: 13; j_call: TRBJ1-5; clone_size: .; d_call: .; v_call: TRBV4-1; cdr3_nt: TGCGCCAGCAGCCAAGATTGGGGCGTAGCACCGAGATTT; cdr3_aa: CASSQDWGVAPRF
cdr3_length: 15; j_call: TRBJ2-7; clone_size: once; d_call: TRBD2; v_call: TRBV14; cdr3_nt: TGTGCCAGCAGCCAAGATAGGTGGGAGGGAAAGAAGCAGTACTTC; cdr3_aa: CASSQDRWEGKKQYF
cdr3_length: 21; j_call: TRBJ2-1; clone_size: .; d_call: TRBD2; v_call: TRBV28; cdr3_nt: TGTGCCAGCAGCTTTACCAACCGACTAGCGGGGGGCCACTTAGACTACAATGAGCAGTTCTTC; cdr3_aa: CASSFTNRLAGGHLDYNEQFF
cdr3_length: 13; j_call: TRBJ1-1; clone_size: .; d_call: .; v_call: TRBV7-2; cdr3_nt: TGTGCCAGCAGCCCCCAGGGGAACACTGAAGCTTTCTTT; cdr3_aa: CASSPQGNTEAFF
cdr3_length: 17; j_call: TRBJ2-6; clone_size: .; d_call: .; v_call: TRBV15; cdr3_nt: TGTGCCACCAGCGACAACTACAGGGTCTCTGGGGCCAACGTCCTGACTTTC; cdr3_aa: CATSDNYRVSGANVLTF
cdr3_length: 13; j_call: TRBJ1-4; clone_size: .; d_call: .; v_call: TRBV7-8; cdr3_nt: TGTGCCAGCAGCTTAGAACAAAGAGGAAAACTGTTTTTT; cdr3_aa: CASSLEQRGKLFF
cdr3_length: 14; j_call: TRBJ1-2; clone_size: .; d_call: .; v_call: TRBV5-1; cdr3_nt: TGCGCCAGCAGTAAAGGGGCGCCTAACTATGGCTACACCTTC; cdr3_aa: CASSKGAPNYGYTF
cdr3_length: 16; j_call: TRBJ2-7; clone_size: .; d_call: TRBD1; v_call: TRBV6-6; cdr3_nt: TGTGCCAGCAGGCATAATCCTCGGGACAGCGAAGGGGAGCAGTACTTC; cdr3_aa: CASRHNPRDSEGEQYF
cdr3_length: 21; j_call: TRBJ1-2; clone_size: .; d_call: TRBD1; v_call: TRBV6-1; cdr3_nt: TGTGCCAGCAGTGAAAGGGGACAGGGGGCGTCTCACACCCTTTCTAACTATGGCTACACCTTC; cdr3_aa: CASSERGQGASHTLSNYGYTF
cdr3_length: 18; j_call: TRBJ2-7; clone_size: .; d_call: .; v_call: TRBV7-9; cdr3_nt: TGTGCCAGCAGCTTAGCCCAGGGGGGCGCAGGTTTGTTCTACGAGCAGTACTTC; cdr3_aa: CASSLAQGGAGLFYEQYF
cdr3_length: 15; j_call: TRBJ2-3; clone_size: .; d_call: .; v_call: TRBV5-4; cdr3_nt: TGTGCCAGCAGCTTGGCGGGATCACCTGCCGATACGCAGTATTTT; cdr3_aa: CASSLAGSPADTQYF
cdr3_length: 14; j_call: TRBJ1-1; clone_size: .; d_call: .; v_call: TRBV7-2; cdr3_nt: TGTGCCAGCAGCTTAACTCAGGGGAACACTGAAGCTTTCTTT; cdr3_aa: CASSLTQGNTEAFF
cdr3_length: 18; j_call: TRBJ2-7; clone_size: .; d_call: TRBD2; v_call: TRBV7-9; cdr3_nt: TGTGCCAGCAGCTTACCCACCACACTAGCGGGGGAGACTCACGAGCAGTACTTC; cdr3_aa: CASSLPTTLAGETHEQYF
cdr3_length: 13; j_call: TRBJ1-2; clone_size: .; d_call: TRBD1; v_call: TRBV29-1; cdr3_nt: TGCAGCGTCCCGGACAGGGATGGGTATGGCTACACCTTC; cdr3_aa: CSVPDRDGYGYTF
cdr3_length: 13; j_call: TRBJ1-2; clone_size: .; d_call: .; v_call: TRBV6-6; cdr3_nt: TGTGCCAGCAGTTACTCCATCAGCTATGGCTACACCTTC; cdr3_aa: CASSYSISYGYTF
cdr3_length: 13; j_call: TRBJ1-4; clone_size: .; d_call: .; v_call: TRBV30; cdr3_nt: TGTGCCTGGAGGGGGAGTTCTAATGAAAAACTGTTTTTT; cdr3_aa: CAWRGSSNEKLFF